The 19 T cell receptor beta chains presented below share a single source sample, sequenced in a study of cytomegalovirus exposure and HLA in healthy donors. Primers: 60 Vbeta forward and 13 Jbeta reverse. Produced via immunoSEQ multiplex PCR; TCRdb's table is partial and in-frame only. The data contain under 250,000 clones, 60% to 80% of them seen just once; the ten biggest clones take up roughly 1.9%. Sequenced sample: PBMCs. Receptors originate from a male donor in good health and CMV-seronegative.

The chain links TRBV5-1 to TRBJ2-5; 10 positions agree with TRBD2. The CDR3 runs to 15 residues. The germline V gene encodes CDR1 SGHRS and CDR2 YFSETQ. V lost 4 bases to trimming and J lost 1 base; unmatched junction nucleotides: 4. In DNA, the CDR3 is TGCGCCAGCAGCCCGGGACTAGCGTTCCAAGAGACCCAGTACTTC. Translating it yields CASSPGLAFQETQYF.

This chain links TRBV4-2 with TRBJ2-1; 9 nucleotides align to TRBD2. CDR1 is LGHNA and CDR2 is YNFKEQ in the germline V gene. Unmatched junction bases numbered 5, after V lost 2 bases and J lost 3 bases. There are 16 residues in the CDR3. CDR3: CASSQIAGEIYNEQFF. The CDR3 nucleotides read TGTGCCAGCAGCCAAATAGCGGGGGAAATCTACAATGAGCAGTTCTTC.

The chain is built from TRBV30 and TRBJ1-1, with D possibly matching TRBD1 (5 bases). CDR1 and CDR2 from the germline V gene are GTSNPN and SVGIG (reference sequence). The CDR3 totals 15 residues. Trimming took 2 bases from V and 1 from J, leaving 14 bases between them. The chain's CDR3 is CAWSISQVRNTEAFF. In DNA form, the CDR3 reads TGTGCCTGGAGTATTTCACAGGTGAGGAACACTGAAGCTTTCTTT.

The rearrangement uses TRBV11-3 and TRBJ2-7, with TRBD1 identical over 7 bases. Germline loops: CDR1 SGHNT, CDR2 YENEEA. The CDR3 runs 14 residues. Trimming at V came to 5 bases and at J to 2 bases, leaving 6 bases not matched to a gene. CDR3 loop: CASSPGDSPYEQYF. The DNA for the CDR3 is TGTGCCAGCAGCCCAGGGGACAGCCCCTACGAGCAGTACTTC.

The chain carries TRBV9 and TRBJ1-1, with D hard to call. Germline lookup yields CDR1 SGDLS and CDR2 YYNGEE. Trimming pared 4 bases from V and 4 bases from J, leaving 11 bases between. This CDR3 region has 13 residues. The CDR3 DNA reads as TGTGCCAGCAGCAGCGGGTCCCCCACTGAAGCTTTCTTT. The encoded protein is CASSSGSPTEAFF.

This clone was detected a few times. The CDR3 coding sequence is TGTGCCAGCAGCTTGGCAGGGGGGAACACTGAAGCTTTCTTT. It encodes CASSLAGGNTEAFF. The gene calls are TRBV5-4 and TRBJ1-1; TRBD1 matches 7 bases. Germline assignment: CDR1 SGHNT and CDR2 YYREEE (reference sequence). The V gene end was trimmed by 0 bases and the J gene end by 1 base; junction bases not matched to a gene: 0. This CDR3 region has 14 residues.

The gene calls are TRBV2 and TRBJ2-2; TRBD1 aligns across 7 bases. Germline assignment: CDR1 SNHLY and CDR2 FYNNEI. The V gene end was trimmed by 8 bases and the J gene end by 1 base; junction bases not matched to a gene: 10. The CDR3 is 16 residues long. CDR3 amino acids: CASGFTRTGNTGELFF. Written as DNA, the CDR3 is TGTGCCAGCGGATTCACGAGGACAGGGAACACCGGGGAGCTGTTTTTT.

The chain couples TRBV4-1 to TRBJ2-2, with 15 bases matching TRBD2. The CDR3 sequence is 18 residues long. The junction had 7 bases not matched to a gene; V was cut back by 3 bases and J by 5 bases. CDR1 MGHRA and CDR2 YSYEKL come from the germline V gene. This CDR3 is CASSHPGLAGGRTGELFF. In nucleotides, the CDR3 is TGCGCCAGCAGCCACCCAGGACTAGCGGGAGGGAGGACCGGGGAGCTGTTTTTT.

This clone has just a few counts. The gene calls are TRBV5-4 and TRBJ1-3, with a tentative D call TRBD1 (5 bases). Per the germline V gene, CDR1 is SGHNT and CDR2 is YYREEE (reference sequence). With 5 bases removed from V and 2 bases from J, the gap between germline ends came to 11 bases. This CDR3 spans 14 amino acids. CDR3 region: CASRTGGAGNTIYF. The DNA for the CDR3 is TGTGCCAGCAGGACCGGGGGGGCTGGAAACACCATATATTTT. Full variable domain (outside the CDR3, taken from reference TRBV5-4 and TRBJ1-3): ETGVTQSPTHLIKTRGQQVTLRCSSQSGHNTVSWYQQALGQGPQFIFQYYREEENGRGNFPPRFSGLQFPNYSSELNVNALELDDSALYLCASRTGGAGNTIYFGEGSWLTVV.

The rearrangement uses TRBV6-1 and TRBJ2-7; 9 nucleotides line up with TRBD2. Losses at the gene ends were 1 base for V and 4 bases for J; bases not matched to a gene: 5. From germline, CDR1 is MNHNS and CDR2 SASEGT. The CDR3 is made up of 15 amino acids. The chain's CDR3 is CASSEGLAGTYEQYF. CDR3 coding DNA: TGTGCCAGCAGTGAAGGGCTAGCGGGGACTTACGAGCAGTACTTC.

This chain joins TRBV23-1 and TRBJ2-3, with a possible D match to TRBD2 (7 bases). TRBV23-1 is given ORF status, its function remaining uncertain. The CDR3 consists of 18 residues. The V gene lost 8 bases and the J gene lost 2 bases, with 26 bases spanning the gap. The CDR3 coding sequence is TGCGCCAGCTCTGCCCTACGAAGGGGGGGAGAGGCCACAGATACGCAGTATTTT. Protein product: CASSALRRGGEATDTQYF.

This sequence joins TRBV19 and TRBJ2-5, with 12 bases matching TRBD2. The CDR3 is 17 residues long. From germline, CDR1 is LNHDA and CDR2 SQIVND (reference sequence). V shed 4 bases, J shed 5 bases, and the junction held 11 bases outside the gene matches. The CDR3 DNA is TGTGCCAGTAGTACCCGAGGACTAGCGGGGCAGGGGGAGACCCAGTACTTC. It translates to CASSTRGLAGQGETQYF.

The chain is built from TRBV9 and TRBJ2-6; D is unresolved. Trimming removed 0 bases at V and 0 bases at J, with 10 bases between. Per the germline V gene, CDR1 is SGDLS and CDR2 is YYNGEE. The CDR3 sequence is 17 residues long. The CDR3 nucleotides are TGTGCCAGCAGCGTAGGCCCGCGCCTCTCTGGGGCCAACGTCCTGACTTTC. It specifies CASSVGPRLSGANVLTF.

As DNA, the CDR3 is TGCAGCGTCGCTTTGGGACTGGGCGGCTACGAGCAGTACTTC. Translated: CSVALGLGGYEQYF. This chain connects TRBV29-1 to TRBJ2-7; possible D gene TRBD2, 6 bases. CDR1 is SQVTM, CDR2 ANQGSEA, per germline. V lost 6 bases, J lost 3 bases, and 18 bases lay in between. The CDR3 spans 14 residues.

The chain joins TRBV4-1 to TRBJ2-3; 8 positions agree with TRBD2. V trimming: 1 base; J trimming: 5 bases; junction bases outside the gene matches: 8. This CDR3 comprises 16 residues. The germline V gene has CDR1 MGHRA and CDR2 YSYEKL. CDR3 coding DNA: TGCGCCAGCAGCCAAGTGAGCGGGAGTATTGGAGATACGCAGTATTTT. Encoded protein: CASSQVSGSIGDTQYF.

V and J are TRBV5-6 and TRBJ1-2; the match to TRBD1 covers 11 bases. This CDR3 region has 18 residues. After removal of 4 bases from V and 11 bases from J, the junction contained 22 bases not matched to a gene. Germline V gene sequence: CDR1 SGHDT, CDR2 YYEEEE. CDR3 coding DNA: TGTGCCAGCAGCCTCGATCAGGACAGGGGGCTTTGGGTTGTGAGTTACACCTTC. Translated, it gives CASSLDQDRGLWVVSYTF.

This rearrangement joins TRBV30 to TRBJ1-1; maybe TRBD1 (5 bases). Trimming cost V 3 bases and J 7 bases, with 18 bases left between them. The length of the CDR3 is 14 residues. The germline CDR1 and CDR2 sequences are GTSNPN and SVGIG (reference sequence). The CDR3 region is CAWRLGEEAFEAFF. The CDR3 region has the DNA TGTGCCTGGAGATTGGGGGAGGAGGCCTTTGAAGCTTTCTTT. Variable domain in full (rest from reference TRBV30 and TRBJ1-1): SQTIHQWPATLVQPVGSPLSLECTVEGTSNPNLYWYRQAAGRGLQLLFYSVGIGQISSEVPQNLSASRPQDRQFILSSKKLLLSDSGFYLCAWRLGEEAFEAFFGQGTRLTVV.

The chain employs TRBV14 and TRBJ2-1; 7 bases map to TRBD2. CDR1 and CDR2 (germline): SGHDN, FVKESK. CDR3 size: 13 residues. V shed 3 bases, J shed 9 bases, and the junction held 5 bases outside the gene matches. The DNA for the CDR3 is TGTGCCAGCAGCCATGGGAGGGGTCGTGAGCAGTTCTTC. This codes for CASSHGRGREQFF.

This clone was recorded only once. CDR3 DNA sequence: TGTGCCAGCAGTGAGGGTAACACTGAAGCTTTCTTT. Translated, it gives CASSEGNTEAFF. V gene TRBV27 combines with J gene TRBJ1-1; D not resolved. This CDR3 has 12 amino acids. Trimming shortened V by 5 bases and J by 2 bases, and 6 bases separated the two germline ends. Germline V gives CDR1 MNHEY, CDR2 SMNVEV (reference sequence).